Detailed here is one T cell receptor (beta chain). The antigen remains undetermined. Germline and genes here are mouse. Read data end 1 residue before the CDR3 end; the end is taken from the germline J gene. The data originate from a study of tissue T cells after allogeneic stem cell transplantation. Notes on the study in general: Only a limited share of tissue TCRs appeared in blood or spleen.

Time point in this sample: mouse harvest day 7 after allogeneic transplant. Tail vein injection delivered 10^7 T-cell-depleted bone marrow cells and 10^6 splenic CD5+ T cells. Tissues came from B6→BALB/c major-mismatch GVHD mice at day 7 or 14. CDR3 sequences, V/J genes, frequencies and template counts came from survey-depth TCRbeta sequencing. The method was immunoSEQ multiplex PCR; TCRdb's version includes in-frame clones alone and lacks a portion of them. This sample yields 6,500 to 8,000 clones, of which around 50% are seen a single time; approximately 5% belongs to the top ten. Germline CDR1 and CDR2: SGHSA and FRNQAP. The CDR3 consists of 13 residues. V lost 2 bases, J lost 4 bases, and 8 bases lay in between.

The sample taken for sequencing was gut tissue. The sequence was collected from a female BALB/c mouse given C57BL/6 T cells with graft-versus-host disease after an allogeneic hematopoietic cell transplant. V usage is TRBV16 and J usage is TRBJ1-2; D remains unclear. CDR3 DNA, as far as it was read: TGTGCAAGCAGCTTACAGCGGGGCTCCGACTACACC. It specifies CASSLQRGSDYT. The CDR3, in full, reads CASSLQRGSDYTF.